A single sample is the source of the 30 T cell receptor beta chains below, sequenced in a study of metastatic and nonmetastatic thyroid tumors. Patients underwent thyroid surgery, and none had received any treatment before it. TCRdb re-called the PCR reads via MiXCR. The sample contains tens of thousands of clones, 10% to 15% of which appear only once. The sample consisted of blood. All receptors derive from a female donor with papillary thyroid cancer or a benign thyroid nodule (not recorded which). Some clones in this sample may be carry-over from other donors' samples.

This clone came up many times. The chain links TRBV2 to TRBJ2-5; 10 positions agree with TRBD2. The J segment lost 3 bases and the V segment lost 4 bases, leaving 11 bases of the junction unmatched. The CDR3 sequence is 17 residues long. CDR1 and CDR2 (germline): SNHLY, FYNNEI. For the CDR3, the DNA is TGTGCCAGCAGTGGGCAAATTCGAACTAGCGGGAAAGAGACCCAGTACTTC. It translates to CASSGQIRTSGKETQYF.

Ten or more counts support this clone. V and J are TRBV6-5 and TRBJ2-7; 9 positions agree with TRBD2. CDR1 is MNHEY, CDR2 SVGAGI, per germline. CDR3 length equals 20 residues. V was pared by 6 bases and J by 4 bases, with 25 bases of the junction left unmatched. This CDR3 reads CASRPQRALAGVSSVYEQYF. CDR3 nucleotides: TGTGCCAGCAGACCTCAACGGGCACTAGCGGGTGTCTCTAGCGTGTACGAGCAGTACTTC.

At least ten counts were recorded for this clone. The V call is TRBV10-2, the J call TRBJ1-4; D ambiguous. V lost 8 bases, J lost 7 bases, and 8 bases lay in between. The CDR3 is made up of 11 amino acids. Looked up from germline, CDR1 is WSHSY and CDR2 is SAAADI. The CDR3 sequence is CASRGGEKLFF. CDR3 coding DNA: TGCGCCAGCCGGGGAGGTGAAAAACTGTTTTTT.

This clone was seen ten or more times. The chain carries TRBV6-1 and TRBJ1-1; weak D call: TRBD1 (6 bases). The V end was cut by 6 bases, the J end by 5 bases, with 16 bases between. CDR1 MNHNS and CDR2 SASEGT come from the germline V gene. The CDR3 runs 14 residues. CDR3 in amino acids: CASSLGGGRTEAFF. In DNA form, the CDR3 reads TGTGCCAGCAGCCTCGGGGGGGGGCGAACTGAAGCTTTCTTT.

This clone came up many times. This chain links TRBV20-1 with TRBJ1-2; 7 bases match TRBD1. With V trimmed by 6 bases and J by 2 bases, 6 bases remained unmatched. The CDR3 loop spans 13 amino acids. Germline CDR1 DFQATT, CDR2 SNEGSKA (reference sequence). The CDR3 bases are TGCAGTGCCCCCTGGACAGGAAACTATGGCTACACCTTC. This encodes CSAPWTGNYGYTF.

This clone has a handful of counts. Sequence at one end of the junction differs from germline and may be a read error. Here the CDR3 DNA reads TGTTCCAGCAGGGGACTAACAGGGGGGTCTTACACAGATACGCAGTATTTT. It codes for CSSRGLTGGSYTDTQYF. The genes are TRBV6-5 and TRBJ2-3, with D perhaps TRBD1 (8 bases). CDR3 length: 17 amino acids. Germline V lookup: CDR1 MNHEY, CDR2 SVGAGI.

This clone was found many times. The chain combines TRBV7-9 with TRBJ1-4, with no clear D. This CDR3 comprises 12 residues. Trimming cost V 10 bases and J 5 bases, with 11 bases left between them. Germline values: CDR1 SEHNR, CDR2 FQNEAQ (reference sequence). In nucleotides, the CDR3 is TGTGCCACGGGGTACGGGAATGAAAAACTGTTTTTT. Its translation: CATGYGNEKLFF.

This clone was detected many times. The gene calls are TRBV12-3 or TRBV12-4 and TRBJ2-1; TRBD1 is a possible D gene (5 bases). The V gene lost 3 bases and the J gene lost 12 bases, with 12 bases spanning the gap. This CDR3 spans 12 amino acids. DNA for the CDR3: TGTGCCAGCAGTTTTGGGGCAGGTGGGCAGTTCTTC. Its translation: CASSFGAGGQFF.

The table lists this clone with many counts. The chain uses TRBV11-1 and TRBJ1-3; D unclear. V was cut by 3 bases and J by 3 bases, with 6 bases left in between. Germline CDR1 reads SGHAT; CDR2 reads FQDESV (reference sequence). The CDR3 consists of 13 residues. The CDR3 region has the DNA TGTGCCAGCAGCTTCGGGTTTGGAAACACCATATATTTT. This gives the protein CASSFGFGNTIYF.

This clone was seen at least ten times. The chain has TRBV19 and TRBJ2-1; D might be TRBD2 (7 bases). Deletions cut 5 bases from V and 4 bases from J, with 21 bases between. This CDR3 has 17 residues. CDR1 is LNHDA, CDR2 SQIVND, per germline (reference sequence). Here the CDR3 DNA reads TGTGCCAGTAGTCAACCTTCCGGGGGGCCGAGGTACAATGAGCAGTTCTTC. This sequence encodes CASSQPSGGPRYNEQFF.

There are many counts of this clone. J is TRBJ2-2 and V is TRBV20-1; TRBD2 matches 8 bases. Germline V lookup: CDR1 DFQATT, CDR2 SNEGSKA (reference sequence). CDR3 length: 12 residues. The V segment lost 3 bases and the J segment 14 bases; nucleotides outside the gene matches: 8. CDR3 residues: CSASDWSGRLFF. CDR3 nucleotide sequence: TGCAGTGCTAGTGATTGGAGCGGGAGACTGTTTTTT.

This clone was counted ten times or more. The chain employs TRBV7-8 and TRBJ1-1, with 11 bases that match TRBD1. From germline, CDR1 is SGHVS and CDR2 FQNEAQ. The V gene end was trimmed by 5 bases and the J gene end by 10 bases; junction bases not matched to a gene: 12. CDR3 length equals 15 residues. In nucleotides, the CDR3 is TGTGCCAGCAGCCCCAAGGACAGGGGGCGAGTAGGAGCTTTCTTT. Its translation is CASSPKDRGRVGAFF.

This clone was seen repeatedly, ten times or more. The sample carries other DNA sequences with the same CDR3. The chain carries TRBV11-2 and TRBJ2-1; a possible D gene is TRBD2 (5 bases). Germline V gene sequence: CDR1 SGHAT, CDR2 FQNNGV. The V end was cut by 4 bases, the J end by 4 bases, with 14 bases between. The CDR3 covers 15 residues. CDR3 amino acids: CASSSRGTGYNEQFF. CDR3 DNA sequence: TGTGCCAGCAGCTCCCGGGGTACCGGGTACAATGAGCAGTTCTTC.

This clone was seen at least ten times. The gene calls are TRBV30 and TRBJ1-2, with 7 bases matching TRBD1. Germline-derived CDR1 and CDR2 are GTSNPN and SVGIG (reference sequence). The CDR3 runs to 14 residues. V dropped 3 bases and J dropped 3; count of bases not matched to a gene: 7. CDR3 sequence (DNA): TGTGCCTGGAGGGGGGTAGGGGGCGACTATGGCTACACCTTC. Translating it yields CAWRGVGGDYGYTF.

This clone was picked up a small number of times. The rearrangement joins TRBV18 to TRBJ1-3, with D possibly matching TRBD1 (5 bases). Germline values: CDR1 KGHSH, CDR2 LQKENI. The length of the CDR3 is 15 residues. Trimming shortened V by 5 bases and J by 4 bases, and 15 bases separated the two germline ends. The CDR3 sequence is CASSAGTAQGNTIYF. The CDR3 bases are TGTGCCAGCTCAGCGGGGACGGCCCAGGGAAACACCATATATTTT.

The table lists this clone with many counts. The rearrangement joins TRBV7-2 to TRBJ2-7; 14 bases match TRBD2. The CDR3 totals 16 residues. With V trimmed by 4 bases and J by 4 bases, 6 bases remained unmatched. Germline-derived CDR1 and CDR2 are SGHTA and FQGNSA. CDR3 nucleotides: TGTGCCAGCAGCTCCCCTAGGACTAGCGGGAGGTACGAGCAGTACTTC. This sequence encodes CASSSPRTSGRYEQYF.

Many counts were recorded for this clone. J is TRBJ2-1 and V is TRBV12-3 or TRBV12-4; 11 bases line up with TRBD2. The CDR3 sequence is 14 residues long. J gave up 3 bases and V 5 bases, and 0 bases lay outside the gene matches. CDR3 region: CASSGLAGYNEQFF. Here the CDR3 DNA reads TGTGCCAGCAGTGGACTAGCGGGCTACAATGAGCAGTTCTTC.

This clone was counted a few times. The chain recombines TRBV2 with TRBJ1-2; D perhaps matches TRBD1 (6 bases). This CDR3 region has 14 residues. Between the trimmed V and J ends, which lost 3 bases and 8 bases, there was a span of 16 bases. Germline V CDR1 and CDR2: SNHLY, FYNNEI. Here the CDR3 reads CASSDSTGPQGYTF. The CDR3 nucleotides are TGTGCCAGCAGTGACTCGACAGGACCTCAGGGCTACACCTTC.

This clone was detected only a few times. The rearrangement links TRBV6-2 or TRBV6-3 to TRBJ2-7, with 11 bases that match TRBD2. With 6 bases clipped from V and 9 bases from J, the junction kept 10 bases outside the gene matches. This CDR3 spans 14 amino acids. Germline V CDR1 and CDR2: MNHEY, SVGEGT. CDR3 sequence: CASSPEGTSGRQYV. CDR3 coding DNA: TGTGCCAGCAGCCCCGAGGGCACTAGCGGGAGGCAGTACGTC.

This clone has at least ten counts. The chain has TRBV20-1 and TRBJ2-6; no definite D call. The CDR3 length is 16 residues. Germline V gives CDR1 DFQATT, CDR2 SNEGSKA (reference sequence). V dropped 0 bases and J dropped 1 base, with 10 bases sitting between them. The CDR3 protein is CSARDQDRSGANVLTF. The CDR3 DNA reads TGCAGTGCTAGAGACCAAGATCGGTCTGGGGCCAACGTCCTGACTTTC.

This clone was seen many times. The V call is TRBV6-1, the J call TRBJ2-1; TRBD2 might be the D (5 bases). Germline CDR1 MNHNS, CDR2 SASEGT. This CDR3 comprises 14 residues. With 5 bases removed from V and 6 bases from J, the gap between germline ends came to 14 bases. This chain's CDR3 is CASSSGIHGNEQFF. Written as DNA, the CDR3 is TGTGCCAGCAGTTCCGGGATCCACGGCAATGAGCAGTTCTTC.

The sample holds many counts of this clone. This sequence joins TRBV6-1 and TRBJ2-7; 10 nucleotides match TRBD2. J was trimmed by 1 base and V by 6 bases; bases with no gene match: 3. This CDR3 has 14 amino acids. Germline values: CDR1 MNHNS, CDR2 SASEGT. CDR3 bases: TGTGCCAGCAGGAAGACTAGCGGGTCCTACGAGCAGTACTTC. It encodes CASRKTSGSYEQYF.

This clone has at least ten counts. This rearrangement joins TRBV20-1 to TRBJ2-7; D is ambiguous. V shed 5 bases and J shed 5 bases, with 19 bases lying between them. Germline V gene data show CDR1 as DFQATT and CDR2 as SNEGSKA (reference sequence). This CDR3 comprises 14 residues. The CDR3 sequence is CSASTGAPLDEQYF. The CDR3 DNA follows: TGCAGTGCTTCGACGGGCGCCCCTTTGGACGAGCAGTACTTC.

This clone was seen more than once but under ten times. The CDR3 protein is CASIPKAGTGSSNYGYTF. CDR3 nucleotides: TGCGCCAGCATCCCTAAAGCCGGGACAGGGTCCTCTAACTATGGCTACACCTTC. This sequence joins TRBV5-1 and TRBJ1-2, with 9 bases that match TRBD1. There are 18 residues in the CDR3. The J segment lost 0 bases and the V segment lost 6 bases, leaving 15 bases of the junction unmatched. Germline V gene sequence: CDR1 SGHRS, CDR2 YFSETQ.

This clone appeared many times. A much larger clone differs by one base, so this may be a read error. The same CDR3 can be traced to other DNA sequences in this sample. V gene TRBV28 combines with J gene TRBJ2-7; 7 bases map to TRBD2. This CDR3 spans 14 amino acids. Per the germline V gene, CDR1 is MDHEN and CDR2 is SYDVKM. CDR3 sequence (DNA): TGTGCCAGCTCGAGCGGGGACCTCTCCTGCGAGCAGTACTTC. Protein product: CASSSGDLSCEQYF.

The genes are TRBV10-1 and TRBJ2-7; 14 bases align to TRBD2. Germline lookup yields CDR1 WNHNN and CDR2 SYGVQD (reference sequence). The CDR3 extends over 17 amino acids. V lost 6 bases to trimming and J lost 5 bases; unmatched junction nucleotides: 12. CDR3: CASRNGLAGGLPNEQYF. The CDR3, as DNA: TGCGCCAGCAGAAACGGACTAGCGGGAGGTCTGCCTAACGAGCAGTACTTC.

This clone was recorded many times. The chain couples TRBV11-2 to TRBJ2-7; no definite D call. The CDR3 extends over 13 amino acids. Trimming cost V 5 bases and J 2 bases, with 10 bases left between them. The germline gives CDR1 SGHAT, CDR2 FQNNGV. CDR3 in amino acids: CASSRGFAYEQYF. The CDR3 DNA reads TGTGCCAGCAGCCGCGGATTCGCCTACGAGCAGTACTTC.

This clone was seen ten or more times. The rearrangement uses TRBV28 and TRBJ2-3; 7 nucleotides match TRBD2. V was pared by 7 bases and J by 1 base, with 8 bases of the junction left unmatched. This CDR3 spans 15 amino acids. The germline gives CDR1 MDHEN, CDR2 SYDVKM. CDR3 DNA sequence: TGTGCCAGCATCGGAGTAGGGAGGGGCACAGATACGCAGTATTTT. It yields the protein CASIGVGRGTDTQYF.

The gene calls are TRBV9 and TRBJ2-1; possibly TRBD2 for D (6 bases). Looked up from germline, CDR1 is SGDLS and CDR2 is YYNGEE. The V and J ends lost 4 bases and 3 bases respectively, with 11 bases between them. This CDR3 comprises 14 residues. The CDR3 bases are TGTGCCAGCAGCCCCGGGAGCATCTACAATGAGCAGTTCTTC. Its protein is CASSPGSIYNEQFF.

This clone was found many times. J is TRBJ1-4 and V is TRBV6-1; perhaps TRBD1 as D (5 bases). The germline V gene encodes CDR1 MNHNS and CDR2 SASEGT. V gave up 6 bases and J gave up 0 bases, with 11 bases separating them. The CDR3 runs 15 residues. This CDR3 reads CASRITGTTNEKLFF. In DNA, the CDR3 is TGTGCCAGCAGGATAACAGGAACAACTAATGAAAAACTGTTTTTT.